One sample yielded the 19 T cell receptor beta chains listed below, sequenced in a study of PD-1 blockade in classical Hodgkin lymphoma (dated by TCRdb to the early 2020s). Reading the label with the study, this specimen's time point is: newly diagnosed, previously untreated cHL patient sample. The receptor library was made with the immunoSEQ multiplex PCR assay. TCRdb took this table from immuneACCESS and kept in-frame rearrangements with V and J called. Such tables lack part of the clones; where checked against another copy, unresolved V genes explain under half of the gap, and the rest is unexplained. The sample table shows some 17,000 clones, and roughly 90% are seen once. The ten largest clones take up around 7% of the sample. The sequencing input was peripheral blood mononuclear cells (PBMCs). These receptors were obtained from a human donor with classical Hodgkin lymphoma.

The chain is built from TRBV19 and TRBJ2-2; tentative D call: TRBD2 (6 bases). CDR3 size: 15 residues. V dropped 3 bases and J dropped 3 bases, with 11 bases sitting between them. Germline V lookup: CDR1 LNHDA, CDR2 SQIVND (reference sequence). Here the CDR3 reads CASSIGAGYTGELFF. The CDR3 region has the DNA TGTGCCAGTAGTATTGGTGCGGGATACACCGGGGAGCTGTTTTTT.

There are a few counts of this clone. V and J are TRBV6-5 and TRBJ1-1, with D maybe TRBD1 (5 bases). Between the trimmed V and J ends, which lost 1 base and 6 bases, there was a span of 9 bases. Germline V gene sequence: CDR1 MNHEY, CDR2 SVGAGI. The CDR3 is 13 amino acids. The CDR3 DNA reads as TGTGCCAGCAGTTACTTAACAGGCCCTGAAGCTTTCTTT. Translating gives CASSYLTGPEAFF.

This rearrangement joins TRBV19 to TRBJ2-7, with D perhaps matching TRBD2 (6 bases). The germline CDR1 and CDR2 sequences are LNHDA and SQIVND (reference sequence). Trimming stripped 3 bases from V and 3 bases from J, with 6 bases between. The CDR3 spans 12 residues. CDR3 sequence reads: CASSISGYEQYF. DNA of the CDR3: TGTGCCAGTAGTATTAGCGGCTACGAGCAGTACTTC.

V and J are TRBV2 and TRBJ2-7; D remains ambiguous. V lost 3 bases and J 6 bases, leaving 12 bases between the germline ends. The germline CDR1 and CDR2 sequences are SNHLY and FYNNEI. CDR3 size: 13 residues. CDR3 nucleotide sequence: TGTGCCAGCAGTGACGAGTATAGGACCGAGCAGTACTTC. This encodes CASSDEYRTEQYF. Variable domain in full (rest from reference TRBV2 and TRBJ2-7): EPEVTQTPSHQVTQMGQEVILRCVPISNHLYFYWYRQILGQKVEFLVSFYNNEISEKSEIFDDQFSVERPDGSNFTLKIRSTKLEDSAMYFCASSDEYRTEQYFGPGTRLTVT.

The V gene is TRBV2, the J gene TRBJ1-5; perhaps TRBD1 as D (5 bases). With 7 bases removed from V and 8 bases from J, the gap between germline ends came to 21 bases. Germline CDR1 SNHLY, CDR2 FYNNEI. This CDR3 has 15 residues. The CDR3 DNA is TGTGCCAGCACTACTGACAGCCAATCCATCGAGCCCCAGCATTTT. Protein product: CASTTDSQSIEPQHF. Based on the CDR3 plus reference TRBV2 and TRBJ1-5, the full variable domain is EPEVTQTPSHQVTQMGQEVILRCVPISNHLYFYWYRQILGQKVEFLVSFYNNEISEKSEIFDDQFSVERPDGSNFTLKIRSTKLEDSAMYFCASTTDSQSIEPQHFGDGTRLSIL.

The V gene is TRBV25-1, the J gene TRBJ1-1, with TRBD1 matching 7 bases. Trimming cost V 3 bases and J 7 bases; bases outside gene matches: 14. The CDR3 loop spans 16 amino acids. The germline V gene encodes CDR1 MGHDK and CDR2 SYGVNS. The CDR3 nucleotides read TGTGCCAGCAGTGAGGGGTCCGGACAGGTTCTTAGTGAAGCTTTCTTT. Translation: CASSEGSGQVLSEAFF.

The chain recombines TRBV27 with TRBJ1-2; 8 bases match TRBD1. The CDR3 is made up of 13 amino acids. CDR1 is MNHEY, CDR2 SMNVEV, per germline (reference sequence). V lost 6 bases, J lost 7 bases, and 7 bases stayed unmatched. CDR3 loop: CASRLTGVGGYTF. In DNA form, the CDR3 reads TGTGCCAGCAGACTGACAGGGGTGGGTGGCTACACCTTC.

The chain has TRBV30 and TRBJ1-1, with D possibly TRBD1 on 6 matching bases. V lost 5 bases and J 5 bases, leaving 12 bases between the germline ends. Germline CDR1 reads GTSNPN; CDR2 reads SVGIG (reference sequence). The CDR3 extends over 12 amino acids. CDR3 residues: CAWHRVGTEAFF. DNA for the CDR3: TGTGCCTGGCACAGGGTCGGTACTGAAGCTTTCTTT.

The chain employs TRBV29-1 and TRBJ1-5; 8 nucleotides agree with TRBD1. The V segment lost 5 bases and the J segment 4 bases; nucleotides outside the gene matches: 1. The CDR3 totals 12 residues. Germline V CDR1 and CDR2: SQVTM, ANQGSEA. CDR3 loop: CSVRTGNQPQHF. The CDR3 DNA reads TGCAGCGTTAGGACAGGGAATCAGCCCCAGCATTTT.

The CDR3, as DNA: TGTGCCAGCAGTTTCTCGACATCCTATGGCTACACCTTC. Its protein is CASSFSTSYGYTF. The chain joins TRBV27 to TRBJ1-2; no reliable D call. The CDR3 is 13 residues long. Germline V gene sequence: CDR1 MNHEY, CDR2 SMNVEV (reference sequence). Trimming shortened V by 3 bases and J by 4 bases, and 9 bases separated the two germline ends.

The J gene is TRBJ2-1, the V gene TRBV15, with 11 nucleotides matching TRBD2. Losses at the gene ends were 3 bases for V and 2 bases for J; bases not matched to a gene: 3. From germline, CDR1 is LNHNV and CDR2 YYDKDF (reference sequence). CDR3 length: 16 amino acids. The CDR3 bases are TGTGCCACCAGCAGTCATAGCGGGAGGGCCTACAATGAGCAGTTCTTC. Translation: CATSSHSGRAYNEQFF.

V usage is TRBV9 and J usage is TRBJ2-5; D unclear. The CDR3 has 11 residues. The ends were cut back, 3 bases at V and 0 bases at J, with 0 bases in the middle. Germline CDR1 and CDR2: SGDLS and YYNGEE. The CDR3, as DNA: TGTGCCAGCAGCGACCAAGAGACCCAGTACTTC. Translation: CASSDQETQYF.

The V and J genes are TRBV18 and TRBJ2-3; tentatively, D is TRBD2 (5 bases). CDR3 length: 15 residues. The V end lost 6 bases, the J end lost 4 bases, and 17 bases lay between the germline ends. Germline V CDR1 and CDR2: KGHSH, LQKENI. Here the CDR3 DNA reads TGTGCCAGCTCTCCGCCTATGGGAGTTTCAGATACGCAGTATTTT. Translation gives CASSPPMGVSDTQYF.

The chain uses TRBV15 and TRBJ1-2; tentatively, D is TRBD1 (6 bases). V was shortened by 0 bases and J by 8 bases, with 19 bases between the two germline ends. Germline assignment: CDR1 LNHNV and CDR2 YYDKDF (reference sequence). The CDR3 is made up of 16 amino acids. The CDR3 is CATSRDGGVIERGYTF. CDR3 in DNA: TGTGCCACCAGCAGAGATGGGGGCGTGATCGAGCGGGGCTACACCTTC.

The chain recombines TRBV5-1 with TRBJ2-2; the D gene is possibly TRBD1 (6 bases). V shed 5 bases and J shed 2 bases, with 10 bases lying between them. This CDR3 is 14 amino acids long. Germline loops: CDR1 SGHRS, CDR2 YFSETQ. The CDR3 loop is CASRAGANTGELFF. CDR3 in DNA: TGCGCCAGCAGGGCAGGGGCTAACACCGGGGAGCTGTTTTTT.

This clone has more than one count but fewer than ten. The chain couples TRBV4-1 to TRBJ1-3, with D unclear. Trimming left V 1 base short and J 0 bases short, with 7 bases between. CDR1 and CDR2 (germline): MGHRA, YSYEKL. The CDR3 is 15 residues long. CDR3 sequence (DNA): TGCGCCAGCAGCCAAGGTGCAGGCTCTGGAAACACCATATATTTT. As protein: CASSQGAGSGNTIYF.

The chain links TRBV6-4 to TRBJ1-5, with 7 bases that match TRBD1. V lost 5 bases to trimming and J lost 3 bases; unmatched junction nucleotides: 4. This CDR3 region has 14 residues. Germline V CDR1 and CDR2: MRHNA, SNTAGT. This CDR3 reads CASSPTGNNQPQHF. CDR3 nucleotide sequence: TGTGCCAGCAGTCCGACAGGGAACAATCAGCCCCAGCATTTT.

The rearrangement links TRBV19 to TRBJ1-3; no firm D call. The CDR3 sequence is 14 residues long. Per germline, CDR1 LNHDA and CDR2 SQIVND (reference sequence). The V end lost 4 bases, the J end lost 4 bases, and 11 bases lay between the germline ends. The CDR3 sequence is CASSTGRSGNTIYF. CDR3 sequence (DNA): TGTGCCAGTAGTACCGGACGGTCCGGAAACACCATATATTTT.

This chain connects TRBV5-6 to TRBJ2-7, with D unresolved. The V and J ends lost 1 base and 3 bases respectively, with 5 bases between them. From germline, CDR1 is SGHDT and CDR2 YYEEEE. This CDR3 is built from 12 residues. CDR3 nucleotide sequence: TGTGCCAGCAGCTTGACACTCTACGAGCAGTACTTC. As protein: CASSLTLYEQYF.